The source of this T cell receptor beta chain is a study of cytomegalovirus exposure and HLA in healthy donors. Findings of the study overall: The classifier reportedly diagnosed cytomegalovirus status with high sensitivity and specificity. Most TCR sequences were rare, but some public TCRs occurred in many donors. The finding came from a later analysis; first-cohort TCR clusters tended to co-occur in the 120 or so validation repertoires.

This table comes from immunoSEQ multiplex PCR, and its TCRdb copy is limited to in-frame clones, with some not included. This sample has 150,000 to 200,000 clones; around 84% occur once, and the top ten carry roughly 7%. Concerning this clone itself: Its antigen remains unknown.

Germline assignment: CDR1 SGHNT and CDR2 YYREEE (reference sequence). Trimming cost V 1 base and J 2 bases, with 7 bases left between them. The CDR3 is made up of 13 amino acids. Sample: PBMCs. The receptor comes from a man in his late teens or twenties in good health and CMV-seropositive. The V call is TRBV5-4, the J call TRBJ2-7; tentative D call: TRBD1 (5 bases). For the CDR3, the DNA is TGTGCCAGCAGCTTGACAGGAGCCTACGAGCAGTACTTC. This codes for CASSLTGAYEQYF.